A single T cell receptor (beta chain) is shown here with its context. This sample is part of a study of technical replicates of blood from several donors. Profiling relied on immunoSEQ multiplex PCR, and the TCRdb table lists in-frame clones only, not all of them. The sample has some 67,000 clones, 95% to 98% seen once. Trimming cost V 6 bases and J 4 bases; bases outside gene matches: 9. The germline V gene encodes CDR1 PRHDT and CDR2 FYEKMQ (reference sequence). The CDR3 has 15 amino acids. Sequenced input: T cells isolated from PBMCs. The chain recombines TRBV13 with TRBJ1-3; TRBD1 agrees at 7 bases. This TCR came from a human donor in good health. The CDR3 sequence is CASSDNRGRGNTIYF. The DNA for the CDR3 is TGTGCCAGCAGTGACAACAGGGGCCGCGGAAACACCATATATTTT.